This entry describes one T cell receptor beta chain. This CDR3 contains 14 residues. The germline V gene has CDR1 MNHEY and CDR2 SMNVEV (reference sequence). The ends were cut back, 6 bases at V and 2 bases at J, with 11 bases in the middle. These data come from a study of blood T cell repertoires in COVID-19. In the study overall: The samples span acute and convalescent COVID-19 from the United States, Italy and Spain. Nucleic acid was either cDNA or gDNA, and it came from T cells, B-cell-depleted T cells, or PBMCs.

How the authors handled the data: Reference gene primer amplification yielded estimated nucleated cell counts. TCRdb's table, derived via immunoSEQ multiplex PCR, lists solely in-frame clones and lacks some. V and J calls plus clone size are reproduced from that table; the DNA served to infer D and trimming. Of roughly 220,000 clones in the sample, 84% are singletons; the top ten hold 15% to 20%. The chain employs TRBV27 and TRBJ1-5, with D perhaps matching TRBD1 (5 bases). This receptor was identified in a man aged 25-40 years with active or convalescent COVID-19. What was sequenced was peripheral blood. CDR3 in DNA: TGTGCCAGCAGCCCGGGGGAACGCAATCAGCCCCAGCATTTT. This encodes CASSPGERNQPQHF.